These 21 T cell receptor beta chains came from one sample sequenced in a study of blood T cell repertoires in COVID-19 (dated by TCRdb to the early 2020s). The library came from the immunoSEQ multiplex PCR assay. TCRdb's version of the immuneACCESS table is confined to in-frame rearrangements and falls short of the full clone set. An unresolved V gene accounts for under half of the shortfall where checked; the remainder is of unknown origin. Within this sample are under 300,000 clones, with approximately 82% of them counted one time only. Of the sample, approximately 2.3% is held by the ten largest clones. The sample consisted of peripheral blood. These receptors were taken from a man in his forties or fifties who had recovered from COVID-19.

This rearrangement joins TRBV18 to TRBJ1-2; D is ambiguous. The germline CDR1 and CDR2 sequences are KGHSH and LQKENI. The V and J ends lost 3 bases and 6 bases respectively, with 5 bases between them. CDR3 length equals 11 residues. This CDR3 reads CASSPLDGYTF. The DNA for the CDR3 is TGTGCCAGCTCACCCCTTGATGGCTACACCTTC.

The chain employs TRBV11-2 and TRBJ2-7; 12 bases match TRBD2. This CDR3 has 15 residues. Germline V lookup: CDR1 SGHAT, CDR2 FQNNGV. Germline trimming cut 5 bases from V and 4 bases from J; bases unmatched to any gene: 6. In DNA, the CDR3 is TGTGCCAGCAGCCAGCTAGCGGGAGGGAGATACGAGCAGTACTTC. Translating it yields CASSQLAGGRYEQYF.

This sequence joins TRBV19 and TRBJ1-5, with a possible D match to TRBD1 (5 bases). This CDR3 has 13 residues. Germline CDR1 is LNHDA and CDR2 is SQIVND (reference sequence). Trimming cost V 5 bases and J 13 bases, with 18 bases left between them. CDR3 in amino acids: CASSQGSLDLQHF. Written as DNA, the CDR3 is TGTGCCAGTAGTCAGGGATCGCTGGATTTACAGCATTTT.

The chain uses TRBV10-1 and TRBJ2-7; 9 positions match TRBD1. The CDR3 has 14 residues. The germline V gene has CDR1 WNHNN and CDR2 SYGVQD (reference sequence). Trimming cost V 6 bases and J 2 bases; bases outside gene matches: 5. The CDR3 loop is CASSGGTGPYEQYF. The CDR3 bases are TGCGCCAGCAGCGGAGGGACAGGGCCCTACGAGCAGTACTTC.

The chain is built from TRBV27 and TRBJ1-6; D not certain. The CDR3 runs 13 residues. CDR1 and CDR2 (germline): MNHEY, SMNVEV (reference sequence). Deletions cut 5 bases from V and 10 bases from J, with 12 bases between. The CDR3 region has the DNA TGTGCCAGCAGTCCTCTTCCTAGATCACCCCTCCACTTT. Translation: CASSPLPRSPLHF.

This clone came up once. The chain's CDR3 is CAISAMGGLQETQYF. DNA of the CDR3: TGTGCCATCAGCGCTATGGGGGGTCTGCAAGAGACCCAGTACTTC. This sequence joins TRBV10-3 and TRBJ2-5; D might be TRBD2 (6 bases). CDR3 size: 15 residues. Germline assignment: CDR1 ENHRY and CDR2 SYGVKD. Trimming removed 6 bases at V and 2 bases at J, with 16 bases between.

The gene calls are TRBV7-9 and TRBJ2-3, with 9 nucleotides matching TRBD2. Germline values: CDR1 SEHNR, CDR2 FQNEAQ (reference sequence). CDR3 length: 14 amino acids. The ends lost 5 bases at V and 6 bases at J; junction bases unmatched: 6. The CDR3 DNA reads as TGTGCCAGCAGCCCCACCCTAGCGGGGGATACGCAGTATTTT. This sequence encodes CASSPTLAGDTQYF.

The chain joins TRBV5-1 to TRBJ1-1; 11 bases fit TRBD1. The CDR3 sequence is 16 residues long. The V gene end was trimmed by 0 bases and the J gene end by 4 bases; junction bases not matched to a gene: 5. CDR1 and CDR2 from the germline V gene are SGHRS and YFSETQ. CDR3 coding DNA: TGCGCCAGCAGCTTGGGTGCGGGGACAGGGGGCACTGAAGCTTTCTTT. Amino acids: CASSLGAGTGGTEAFF.

CDR3 sequence (DNA): TGTGCCAGCAGCCGGCTAGCGGGGGATCCCGGTGAGCAGTTCTTC. Protein product: CASSRLAGDPGEQFF. The J gene is TRBJ2-1, the V gene TRBV3-1 (or the pseudogene TRBV3-2); 10 nucleotides match TRBD2. Germline V gives CDR1 LGHDT, CDR2 YNNKEL (reference sequence). The V segment lost 4 bases and the J segment 9 bases; nucleotides outside the gene matches: 9. The CDR3 length is 15 residues.

J is TRBJ1-1 and V is TRBV2; D may be TRBD1 (5 bases). The CDR3 length is 14 residues. Germline CDR1 is SNHLY and CDR2 is FYNNEI. V dropped 4 bases and J dropped 0 bases, with 9 bases sitting between them. The CDR3 protein is CASSARQLNTEAFF. CDR3 nucleotides: TGTGCCAGCAGTGCCCGACAGTTGAACACTGAAGCTTTCTTT.

This chain uses TRBV4-3 with TRBJ2-7; maybe TRBD1 (6 bases). This CDR3 comprises 15 residues. The V end was cut by 0 bases, the J end by 3 bases, with 12 bases between. Germline V gene lookup returns CDR1 LGHNA and CDR2 YSLEER. The CDR3 loop is CASSQDRGGIYEQYF. In DNA form, the CDR3 reads TGCGCCAGCAGCCAAGACAGGGGTGGGATCTACGAGCAGTACTTC.

The V gene is TRBV3-1 (or the pseudogene TRBV3-2), the J gene TRBJ2-4; 9 nucleotides line up with TRBD1. CDR3 size: 15 residues. After removal of 2 bases from V and 4 bases from J, the junction contained 3 bases not matched to a gene. The germline V gene encodes CDR1 LGHDT and CDR2 YNNKEL (reference sequence). The CDR3 DNA reads as TGTGCCAGCAGCCAACAGGGACAGGGAAAAAACATTCAGTACTTC. Translation gives CASSQQGQGKNIQYF.

This chain links TRBV11-3 with TRBJ2-7; TRBD1 agrees at 7 bases. The CDR3 covers 13 residues. Germline values: CDR1 SGHNT, CDR2 YENEEA. V lost 6 bases to trimming and J lost 3 bases; unmatched junction nucleotides: 5. The CDR3 nucleotides read TGTGCCAGCAGAGCAACAGGGGTCTACGAGCAGTACTTC. Residues: CASRATGVYEQYF.

The J gene is TRBJ1-2, the V gene TRBV11-2; 7 bases are a match to TRBD1. The V segment lost 5 bases and the J segment 0 bases; nucleotides outside the gene matches: 9. Germline values: CDR1 SGHAT, CDR2 FQNNGV. The CDR3 length is 16 residues. Here the CDR3 DNA reads TGTGCCAGCAGCCCAATAAACAGGGGCCCTAACTATGGCTACACCTTC. This codes for CASSPINRGPNYGYTF.

The chain joins TRBV15 to TRBJ1-2; the match to TRBD1 covers 10 bases. Germline loops: CDR1 LNHNV, CDR2 YYDKDF (reference sequence). This CDR3 contains 15 residues. V gave up 3 bases and J gave up 4 bases; unmatched junction bases: 5. The CDR3 sequence is CATSRDRGGTYGYTF. The CDR3 nucleotides are TGTGCCACCAGCAGGGACAGGGGGGGGACCTATGGCTACACCTTC. Full variable domain (outside the CDR3, taken from reference TRBV15 and TRBJ1-2): DAMVIQNPRYQVTQFGKPVTLSCSQTLNHNVMYWYQQKSSQAPKLLFHYYDKDFNNEADTPDNFQSRRPNTSFCFLDIRSPGLGDTAMYLCATSRDRGGTYGYTFGSGTRLTVV.

The J gene is TRBJ2-1, the V gene TRBV27; 12 positions agree with TRBD2. The junction had 8 bases not matched to a gene; V was cut back by 2 bases and J by 3 bases. Germline V gene data show CDR1 as MNHEY and CDR2 as SMNVEV (reference sequence). This CDR3 comprises 18 residues. CDR3 amino acids: CASSLGPSGGAVYNEQFF. In nucleotides, the CDR3 is TGTGCCAGCAGTTTAGGGCCTAGCGGGGGGGCGGTCTACAATGAGCAGTTCTTC.

The chain recombines TRBV7-2 with TRBJ2-7, with TRBD1 identical over 8 bases. The germline gives CDR1 SGHTA, CDR2 FQGNSA. The CDR3 is 15 amino acids. J was trimmed by 10 bases and V by 0 bases; bases with no gene match: 11. The CDR3 reads CASSLARTGGAEQYF. In DNA, the CDR3 is TGTGCCAGCAGCTTAGCGCGTACAGGGGGAGCGGAACAGTACTTC.

V is TRBV15 and J is TRBJ2-7, with TRBD2 as a possible D gene (5 bases). Trimming removed 6 bases at V and 2 bases at J, with 17 bases between. In germline, CDR1 is LNHNV, CDR2 YYDKDF (reference sequence). The CDR3 consists of 15 residues. CDR3 in DNA: TGTGCCACCAGGATAGATCGAGGGCTAACCTACGAGCAGTACTTC. This gives the protein CATRIDRGLTYEQYF. Full variable domain (outside the CDR3, taken from reference TRBV15 and TRBJ2-7): DAMVIQNPRYQVTQFGKPVTLSCSQTLNHNVMYWYQQKSSQAPKLLFHYYDKDFNNEADTPDNFQSRRPNTSFCFLDIRSPGLGDTAMYLCATRIDRGLTYEQYFGPGTRLTVT.

The V and J genes are TRBV11-2 and TRBJ2-7, with D possibly being TRBD1 (6 bases). Germline CDR1 and CDR2: SGHAT and FQNNGV. V lost 2 bases to trimming and J lost 3 bases, with 17 bases between them. This CDR3 spans 16 amino acids. The CDR3 DNA is TGTGCCAGCAGCTTATCAGGGGCAGCTTACAACTACGAGCAGTACTTC. It codes for CASSLSGAAYNYEQYF.

V and J are TRBV7-9 and TRBJ1-2, with a tentative D call TRBD1 (6 bases). Deletions cut 4 bases from V and 8 bases from J, with 17 bases between. This CDR3 has 14 residues. Germline loops: CDR1 SEHNR, CDR2 FQNEAQ (reference sequence). CDR3 amino acids: CASSSGQGMGGYTF. The CDR3 nucleotides are TGTGCCAGCAGCTCCGGGCAGGGGATGGGAGGCTACACCTTC.

The rearrangement joins TRBV20-1 to TRBJ1-5; D is uncertain. Trimming cost V 3 bases and J 5 bases, with 17 bases left between them. The CDR3 is made up of 15 amino acids. Germline V gives CDR1 DFQATT, CDR2 SNEGSKA (reference sequence). The CDR3 here is CSASRWATLDQPQHF. The CDR3 DNA reads as TGCAGTGCTAGTAGGTGGGCAACCCTGGATCAGCCCCAGCATTTT.